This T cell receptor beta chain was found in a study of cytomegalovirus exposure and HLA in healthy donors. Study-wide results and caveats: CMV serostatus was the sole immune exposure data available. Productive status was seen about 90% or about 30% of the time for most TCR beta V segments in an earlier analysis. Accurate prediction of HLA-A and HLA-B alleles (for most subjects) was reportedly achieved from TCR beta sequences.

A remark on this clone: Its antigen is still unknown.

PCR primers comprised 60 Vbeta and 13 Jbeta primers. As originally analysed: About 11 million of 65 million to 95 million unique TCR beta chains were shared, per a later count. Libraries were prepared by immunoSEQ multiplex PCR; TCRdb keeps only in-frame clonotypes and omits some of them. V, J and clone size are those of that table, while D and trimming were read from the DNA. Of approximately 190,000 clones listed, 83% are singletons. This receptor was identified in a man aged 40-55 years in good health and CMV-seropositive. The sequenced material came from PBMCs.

The CDR3 coding sequence is TGTGCCAGCAGTGATCGGACAGCTAACACTGAAGCTTTCTTT. Amino acids: CASSDRTANTEAFF. The chain links TRBV6-5 to TRBJ1-1; perhaps TRBD1 as D (6 bases). This CDR3 has 14 residues. With 5 bases removed from V and 2 bases from J, the gap between germline ends came to 12 bases. Looked up from germline, CDR1 is MNHEY and CDR2 is SVGAGI.